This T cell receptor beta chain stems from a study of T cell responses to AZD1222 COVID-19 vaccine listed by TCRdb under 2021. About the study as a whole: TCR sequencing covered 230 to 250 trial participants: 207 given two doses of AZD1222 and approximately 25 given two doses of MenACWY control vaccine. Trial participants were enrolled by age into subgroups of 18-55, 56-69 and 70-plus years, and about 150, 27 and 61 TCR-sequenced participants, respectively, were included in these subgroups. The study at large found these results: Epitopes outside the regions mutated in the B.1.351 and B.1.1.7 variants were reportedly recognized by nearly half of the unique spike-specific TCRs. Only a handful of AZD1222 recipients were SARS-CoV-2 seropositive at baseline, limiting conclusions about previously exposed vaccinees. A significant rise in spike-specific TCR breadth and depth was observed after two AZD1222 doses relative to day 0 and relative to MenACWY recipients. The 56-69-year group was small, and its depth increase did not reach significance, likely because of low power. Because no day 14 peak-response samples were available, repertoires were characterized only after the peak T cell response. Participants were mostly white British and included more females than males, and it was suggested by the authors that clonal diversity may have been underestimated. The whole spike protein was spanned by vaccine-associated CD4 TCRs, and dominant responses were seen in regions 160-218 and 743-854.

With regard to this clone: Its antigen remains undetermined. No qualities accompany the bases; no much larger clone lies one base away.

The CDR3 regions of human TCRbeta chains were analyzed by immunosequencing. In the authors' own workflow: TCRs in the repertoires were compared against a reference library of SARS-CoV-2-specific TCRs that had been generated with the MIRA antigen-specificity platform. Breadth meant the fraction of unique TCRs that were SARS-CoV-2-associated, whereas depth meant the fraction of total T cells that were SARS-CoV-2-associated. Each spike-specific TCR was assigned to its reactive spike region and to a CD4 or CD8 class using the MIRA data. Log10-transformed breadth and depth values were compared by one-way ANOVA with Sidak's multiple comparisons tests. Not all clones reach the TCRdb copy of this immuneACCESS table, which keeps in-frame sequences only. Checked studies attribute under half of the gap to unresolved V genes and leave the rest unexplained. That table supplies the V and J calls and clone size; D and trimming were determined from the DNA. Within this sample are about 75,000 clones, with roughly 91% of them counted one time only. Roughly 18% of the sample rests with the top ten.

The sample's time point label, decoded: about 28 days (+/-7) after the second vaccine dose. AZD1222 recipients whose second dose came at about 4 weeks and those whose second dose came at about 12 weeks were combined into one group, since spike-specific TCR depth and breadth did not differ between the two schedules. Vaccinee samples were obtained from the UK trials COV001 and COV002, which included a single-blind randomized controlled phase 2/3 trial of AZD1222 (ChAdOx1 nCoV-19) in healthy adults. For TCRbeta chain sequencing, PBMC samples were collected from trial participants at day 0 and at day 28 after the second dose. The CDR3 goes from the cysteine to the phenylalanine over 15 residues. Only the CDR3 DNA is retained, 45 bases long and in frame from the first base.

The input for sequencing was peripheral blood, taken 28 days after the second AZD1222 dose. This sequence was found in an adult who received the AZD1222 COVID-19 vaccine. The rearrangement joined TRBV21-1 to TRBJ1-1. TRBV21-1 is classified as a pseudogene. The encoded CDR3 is CASSKGGTRDTEAFF. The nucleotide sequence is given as TGTGCCAGCAGCAAAGGCGGGACCAGGGACACTGAAGCTTTCTTT.